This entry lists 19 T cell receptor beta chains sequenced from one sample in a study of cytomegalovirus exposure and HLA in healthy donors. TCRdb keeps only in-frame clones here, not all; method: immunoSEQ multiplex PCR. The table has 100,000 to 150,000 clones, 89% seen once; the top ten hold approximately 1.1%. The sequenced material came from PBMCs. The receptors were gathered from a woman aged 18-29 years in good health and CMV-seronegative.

CDR3 residues: CASSTELAGGPWITGELFF. In nucleotides, the CDR3 is TGTGCCAGCAGCACCGAACTAGCGGGAGGGCCATGGATCACCGGGGAGCTGTTTTTT. The chain uses TRBV9 and TRBJ2-2, with TRBD2 identical over 13 bases. CDR3 size: 19 residues. V dropped 4 bases and J dropped 4; count of bases not matched to a gene: 13. CDR1 and CDR2 from the germline V gene are SGDLS and YYNGEE.

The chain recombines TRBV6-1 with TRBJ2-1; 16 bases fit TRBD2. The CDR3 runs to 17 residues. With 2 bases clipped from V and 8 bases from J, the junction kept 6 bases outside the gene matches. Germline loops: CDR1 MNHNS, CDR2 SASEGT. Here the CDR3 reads CASSEWHGTSGRDEQFF. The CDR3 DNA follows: TGTGCCAGCAGTGAATGGCACGGGACTAGCGGGAGGGATGAGCAGTTCTTC.

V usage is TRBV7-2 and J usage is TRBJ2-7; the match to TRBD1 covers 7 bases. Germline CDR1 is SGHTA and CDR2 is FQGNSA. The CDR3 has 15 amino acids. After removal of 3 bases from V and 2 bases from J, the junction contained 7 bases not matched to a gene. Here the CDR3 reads CASSFRQGSAYEQYF. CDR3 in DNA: TGTGCCAGCAGCTTCCGACAGGGATCAGCCTACGAGCAGTACTTC.

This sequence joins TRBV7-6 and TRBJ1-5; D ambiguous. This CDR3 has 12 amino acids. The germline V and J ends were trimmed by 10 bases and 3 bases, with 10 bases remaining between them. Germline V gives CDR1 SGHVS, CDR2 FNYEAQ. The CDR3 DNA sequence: TGTGCCACCCGACTCACCAATCAGCCCCAGCATTTT. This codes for CATRLTNQPQHF.

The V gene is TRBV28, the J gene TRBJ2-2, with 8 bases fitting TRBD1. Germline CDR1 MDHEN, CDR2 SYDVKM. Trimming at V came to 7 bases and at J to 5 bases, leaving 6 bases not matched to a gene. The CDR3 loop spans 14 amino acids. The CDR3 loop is CASTITGGTGELFF. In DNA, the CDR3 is TGTGCCAGCACAATAACAGGGGGGACCGGGGAGCTGTTTTTT.

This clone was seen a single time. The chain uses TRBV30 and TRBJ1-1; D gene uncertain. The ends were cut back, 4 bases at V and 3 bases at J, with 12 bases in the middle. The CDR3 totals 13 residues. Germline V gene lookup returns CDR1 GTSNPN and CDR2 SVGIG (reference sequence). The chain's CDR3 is CAWNTGRDTEAFF. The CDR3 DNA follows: TGTGCCTGGAACACGGGGAGGGACACTGAAGCTTTCTTT. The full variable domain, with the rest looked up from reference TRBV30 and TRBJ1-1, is SQTIHQWPATLVQPVGSPLSLECTVEGTSNPNLYWYRQAAGRGLQLLFYSVGIGQISSEVPQNLSASRPQDRQFILSSKKLLLSDSGFYLCAWNTGRDTEAFFGQGTRLTVV.

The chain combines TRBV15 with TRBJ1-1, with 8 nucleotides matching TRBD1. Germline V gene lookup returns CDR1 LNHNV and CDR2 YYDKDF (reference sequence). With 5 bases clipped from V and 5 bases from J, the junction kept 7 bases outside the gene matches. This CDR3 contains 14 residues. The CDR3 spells CATSFYRTGTEAFF. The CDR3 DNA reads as TGTGCCACCAGCTTTTACCGGACAGGGACTGAAGCTTTCTTT.

The CDR3 DNA reads as TGTGCCAGCAGTAAAATCGCCCCAGACGTCCTGGGGACTAGCGGGGAGCTGTTTTTT. It specifies CASSKIAPDVLGTSGELFF. The gene calls are TRBV27 and TRBJ2-2; 8 bases map to TRBD2. The junction had 21 bases not matched to a gene; V was cut back by 5 bases and J by 7 bases. The germline gives CDR1 MNHEY, CDR2 SMNVEV (reference sequence). This CDR3 is built from 19 residues.

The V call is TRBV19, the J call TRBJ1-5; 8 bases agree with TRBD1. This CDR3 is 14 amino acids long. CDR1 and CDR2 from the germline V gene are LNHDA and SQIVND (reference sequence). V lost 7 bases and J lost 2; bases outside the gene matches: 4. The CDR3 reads CASNVQGGNQPQHF. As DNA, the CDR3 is TGTGCCAGTAACGTACAGGGGGGCAATCAGCCCCAGCATTTT.

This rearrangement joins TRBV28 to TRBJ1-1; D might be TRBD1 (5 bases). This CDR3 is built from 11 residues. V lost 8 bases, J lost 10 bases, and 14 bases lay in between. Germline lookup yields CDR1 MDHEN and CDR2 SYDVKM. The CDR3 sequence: CASDSGLLAFF. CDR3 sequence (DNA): TGTGCCAGCGACTCAGGGTTGTTAGCTTTCTTT. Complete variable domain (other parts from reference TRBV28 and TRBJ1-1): DVKVTQSSRYLVKRTGEKVFLECVQDMDHENMFWYRQDPGLGLRLIYFSYDVKMKEKGDIPEGYSVSREKKERFSLILESASTNQTSMYLCASDSGLLAFFGQGTRLTVV.

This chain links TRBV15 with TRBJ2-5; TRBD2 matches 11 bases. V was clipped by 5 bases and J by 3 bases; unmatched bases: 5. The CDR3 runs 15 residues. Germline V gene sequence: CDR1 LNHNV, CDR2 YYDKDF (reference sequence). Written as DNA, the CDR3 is TGTGCCACCAGCCTGAGTAGCGGGGGGGAAGAGACCCAGTACTTC. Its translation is CATSLSSGGEETQYF.

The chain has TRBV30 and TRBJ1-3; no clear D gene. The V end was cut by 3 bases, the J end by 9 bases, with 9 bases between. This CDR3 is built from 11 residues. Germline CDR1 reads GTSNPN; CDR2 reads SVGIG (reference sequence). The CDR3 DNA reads TGTGCCTGGAGAGAACAGCCCACCATATATTTT. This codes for CAWREQPTIYF.

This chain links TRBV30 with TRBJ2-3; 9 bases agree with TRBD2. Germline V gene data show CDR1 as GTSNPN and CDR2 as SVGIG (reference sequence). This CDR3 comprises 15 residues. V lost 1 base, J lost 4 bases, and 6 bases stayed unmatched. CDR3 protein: CAWSGTSVVPDTQYF. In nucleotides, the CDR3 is TGTGCCTGGAGTGGGACTAGCGTGGTCCCAGATACGCAGTATTTT. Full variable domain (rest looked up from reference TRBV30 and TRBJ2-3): SQTIHQWPATLVQPVGSPLSLECTVEGTSNPNLYWYRQAAGRGLQLLFYSVGIGQISSEVPQNLSASRPQDRQFILSSKKLLLSDSGFYLCAWSGTSVVPDTQYFGPGTRLTVL.

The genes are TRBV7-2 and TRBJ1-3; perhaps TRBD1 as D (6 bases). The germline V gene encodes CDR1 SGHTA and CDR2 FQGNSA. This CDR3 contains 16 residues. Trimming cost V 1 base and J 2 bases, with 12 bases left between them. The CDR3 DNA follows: TGTGCCAGCAGCTTAGGGGGCAGGGGCACTGGAAACACCATATATTTT. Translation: CASSLGGRGTGNTIYF.

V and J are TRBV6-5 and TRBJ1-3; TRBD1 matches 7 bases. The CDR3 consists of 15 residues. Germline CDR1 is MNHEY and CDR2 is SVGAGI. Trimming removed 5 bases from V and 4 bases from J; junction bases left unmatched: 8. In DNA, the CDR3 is TGTGCCAGCAGTAGAAACAGGGGTGACGGAAACACCATATATTTT. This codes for CASSRNRGDGNTIYF.

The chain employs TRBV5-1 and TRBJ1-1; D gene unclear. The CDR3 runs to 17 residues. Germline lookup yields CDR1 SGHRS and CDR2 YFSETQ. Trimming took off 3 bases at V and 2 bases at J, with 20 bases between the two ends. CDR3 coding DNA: TGCGCCAGCAGCTCCTTCGACCCTTCTGAGGGAAACACTGAAGCTTTCTTT. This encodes CASSSFDPSEGNTEAFF.

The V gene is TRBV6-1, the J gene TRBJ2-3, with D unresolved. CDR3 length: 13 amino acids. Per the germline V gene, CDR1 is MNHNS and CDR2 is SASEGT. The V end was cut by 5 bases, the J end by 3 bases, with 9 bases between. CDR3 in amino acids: CASSIRRTDTQYF. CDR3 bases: TGTGCCAGCAGTATACGGAGAACAGATACGCAGTATTTT.

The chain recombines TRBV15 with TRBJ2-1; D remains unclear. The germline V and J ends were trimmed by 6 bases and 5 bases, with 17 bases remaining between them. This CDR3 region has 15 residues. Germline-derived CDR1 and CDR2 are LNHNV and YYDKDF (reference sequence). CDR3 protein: CATRPPGILNNEQFF. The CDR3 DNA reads TGTGCCACCAGACCCCCGGGTATTCTGAACAATGAGCAGTTCTTC.

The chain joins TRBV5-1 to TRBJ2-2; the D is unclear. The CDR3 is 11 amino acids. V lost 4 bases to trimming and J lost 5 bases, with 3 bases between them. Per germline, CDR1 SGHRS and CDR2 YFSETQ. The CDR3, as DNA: TGCGCCAGCAGCATAACCGGGGAGCTGTTTTTT. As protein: CASSITGELFF.